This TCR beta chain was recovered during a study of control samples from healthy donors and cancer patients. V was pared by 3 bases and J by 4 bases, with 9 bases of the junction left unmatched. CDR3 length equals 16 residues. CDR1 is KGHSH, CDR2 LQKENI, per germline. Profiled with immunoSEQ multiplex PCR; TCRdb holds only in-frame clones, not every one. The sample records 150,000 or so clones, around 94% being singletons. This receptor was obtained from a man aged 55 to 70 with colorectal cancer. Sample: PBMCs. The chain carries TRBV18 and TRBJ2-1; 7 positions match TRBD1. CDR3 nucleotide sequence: TGTGCCAGCTCACCTCCCGGGACAGTCCCTTACAATGAGCAGTTCTTC. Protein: CASSPPGTVPYNEQFF.